Following are 18 T cell receptor beta chains from one sample sequenced in a study of shared clonotypes between healthy human individuals. Here immunoSEQ multiplex PCR was the method, and the copy in TCRdb shows in-frame clones only, minus some. Here the sample spans 1,500,000 or so clones, approximately 98.5% being singletons. Sequencing was carried out using naive CD4+ T cells sorted from blood. Stated subset: CD45RA+ positively selected. The receptors here all came from a man aged 30-40 years in good health.

With regard to this clone: The same CDR3 arises from other DNA sequences in this sample as well. This CDR3 is CSASAQETQYF. The CDR3 DNA is TGCAGTGCGTCAGCTCAAGAGACCCAGTACTTC. The J gene is TRBJ2-5, the V gene TRBV20-1; no clear D gene. The CDR3 sequence is 11 residues long. V was shortened by 6 bases and J by 2 bases, with 7 bases between the two germline ends. The germline CDR1 and CDR2 sequences are DFQATT and SNEGSKA (reference sequence).

This chain links TRBV27 with TRBJ2-7; the D gene is possibly TRBD1 (5 bases). The CDR3 totals 12 residues. In germline, CDR1 is MNHEY, CDR2 SMNVEV (reference sequence). Trimming cost V 10 bases and J 4 bases, with 14 bases left between them. CDR3 DNA: TGTGCCATGCCAAGGGGTGTTTACGAGCAGTACTTC. Residues: CAMPRGVYEQYF.

In nucleotides, the CDR3 is TGTGCCAGCAGTTTAGGGGGGGGCGACCAAGAGACCCAGTACTTC. Amino acid sequence: CASSLGGGDQETQYF. This chain links TRBV28 with TRBJ2-5; D might be TRBD2 (7 bases). Germline-derived CDR1 and CDR2 are MDHEN and SYDVKM. The CDR3 has 15 residues. Trimming shortened V by 2 bases and J by 0 bases, and 10 bases separated the two germline ends.

This sequence joins TRBV6-6 and TRBJ2-1; 11 bases fit TRBD2. Germline V gives CDR1 MNHNY, CDR2 SVGAGI (reference sequence). Losses at the gene ends were 5 bases for V and 4 bases for J; bases not matched to a gene: 7. CDR3 length: 16 amino acids. The DNA of the CDR3 is TGTGCCAGCAGTCCCAGGACTAGCGGGTTTTACAATGAGCAGTTCTTC. Protein product: CASSPRTSGFYNEQFF.

A remark on this clone: In the same sample, other DNA sequences code for this CDR3. This chain links TRBV20-1 with TRBJ2-5; D gene uncertain. The CDR3 runs to 11 residues. With 6 bases removed from V and 4 bases from J, the gap between germline ends came to 9 bases. CDR1 is DFQATT, CDR2 SNEGSKA, per germline (reference sequence). The CDR3 region has the DNA TGCAGTGCCCGGACCGGAGAGACCCAGTACTTC. Translated, it gives CSARTGETQYF.

This chain joins TRBV7-9 and TRBJ1-1, with 9 bases lining up with TRBD1. Germline V gene lookup returns CDR1 SEHNR and CDR2 FQNEAQ (reference sequence). The CDR3 is made up of 15 amino acids. Unmatched junction bases numbered 9, after V lost 6 bases and J lost 4 bases. The CDR3 nucleotides read TGTGCCAGCAGGGTACAGGGGGCTTTTGCCACTGAAGCTTTCTTT. Amino acid sequence: CASRVQGAFATEAFF.

The chain's CDR3 is CASIRTRGNNEQFF. In DNA form, the CDR3 reads TGTGCCAGCATTAGGACTAGGGGAAACAATGAGCAGTTCTTC. This chain links TRBV2 with TRBJ2-1, with 7 bases identical to TRBD2. The CDR3 runs 14 residues. The germline gives CDR1 SNHLY, CDR2 FYNNEI. The V gene end was trimmed by 7 bases and the J gene end by 5 bases; junction bases not matched to a gene: 8. The full variable domain, in which reference TRBV2 and TRBJ2-1 provide the parts outside the CDR3, is EPEVTQTPSHQVTQMGQEVILRCVPISNHLYFYWYRQILGQKVEFLVSFYNNEISEKSEIFDDQFSVERPDGSNFTLKIRSTKLEDSAMYFCASIRTRGNNEQFFGPGTRLTVL.

The chain employs TRBV7-3 and TRBJ2-6; D may be TRBD1 (6 bases). Trimming left V 3 bases short and J 0 bases short, with 12 bases between. This CDR3 is 17 amino acids long. Germline values: CDR1 SGHTA, CDR2 FQGTGA. DNA for the CDR3: TGTGCCAGCAGCTTCGGCAGGGGAGTCTCTGGGGCCAACGTCCTGACTTTC. Translating it yields CASSFGRGVSGANVLTF.

The rearrangement joins TRBV4-1 to TRBJ2-5; unclear D gene. Trimming removed 0 bases from V and 7 bases from J, with 15 bases in between. Germline CDR1 MGHRA, CDR2 YSYEKL. This CDR3 has 15 residues. The CDR3 loop is CASSQDSQPLLTQYF. The DNA of the CDR3 is TGCGCCAGCAGCCAAGATTCCCAGCCCTTATTGACCCAGTACTTC.

The V call is TRBV11-2, the J call TRBJ2-1; D unresolved. This CDR3 comprises 17 residues. Germline CDR1 reads SGHAT; CDR2 reads FQNNGV. The V end was cut by 1 base, the J end by 5 bases, with 18 bases between. The CDR3 here is CASSLVRVTRANNEQFF. CDR3 nucleotides: TGTGCCAGCAGCTTAGTGCGAGTGACGCGAGCCAACAATGAGCAGTTCTTC. The complete variable domain, with remaining parts taken from reference TRBV11-2 and TRBJ2-1, reads EAGVAQSPRYKIIEKRQSVAFWCNPISGHATLYWYQQILGQGPKLLIQFQNNGVVDDSQLPKDRFSAERLKGVDSTLKIQPAKLEDSAVYLCASSLVRVTRANNEQFFGPGTRLTVL.

The V and J genes are TRBV10-1 and TRBJ2-7; D is undetermined. V lost 6 bases to trimming and J lost 0 bases, with 6 bases between them. From germline, CDR1 is WNHNN and CDR2 SYGVQD (reference sequence). The CDR3 is made up of 12 amino acids. CDR3 loop: CASSANSYEQYF. CDR3 bases: TGCGCCAGCAGCGCTAACTCCTACGAGCAGTACTTC.

The DNA of the CDR3 is TGTGCCAGCAGTTATCGGGGGCTCGGTGGCTACACCTTC. It translates to CASSYRGLGGYTF. The chain is built from TRBV6-5 and TRBJ1-2, with D possibly matching TRBD1 (6 bases). V lost 3 bases, J lost 7 bases, and 12 bases lay in between. Germline assignment: CDR1 MNHEY and CDR2 SVGAGI. The CDR3 is 13 amino acids.

This chain joins TRBV19 and TRBJ2-2, with D unresolved. Trimming removed 1 base at V and 0 bases at J, with 12 bases between. This CDR3 is built from 17 residues. Germline-derived CDR1 and CDR2 are LNHDA and SQIVND (reference sequence). The CDR3 DNA sequence: TGTGCCAGTAGTATAGTCGCGCCACCGACGAACACCGGGGAGCTGTTTTTT. It is translated as CASSIVAPPTNTGELFF.

The chain combines TRBV19 with TRBJ1-5; perhaps TRBD1 as D (6 bases). V shed 3 bases and J shed 0 bases, with 12 bases lying between them. Germline-derived CDR1 and CDR2 are LNHDA and SQIVND (reference sequence). The CDR3 has 16 residues. The CDR3 DNA is TGTGCCAGTAGTATGTCAGGGGCGACTAGCAATCAGCCCCAGCATTTT. Amino acids: CASSMSGATSNQPQHF. The variable domain in full, with the rest retrieved from reference TRBV19 and TRBJ1-5, is DGGITQSPKYLFRKEGQNVTLSCEQNLNHDAMYWYRQDPGQGLRLIYYSQIVNDFQKGDIAEGYSVSREKKESFPLTVTSAQKNPTAFYLCASSMSGATSNQPQHFGDGTRLSIL.

V usage is TRBV7-2 and J usage is TRBJ2-7; maybe TRBD2 (5 bases). This CDR3 contains 15 residues. The germline V gene has CDR1 SGHTA and CDR2 FQGNSA. V was trimmed by 4 bases and J by 4 bases, leaving 17 bases between them. The CDR3: CASSYAEARKYEQYF. The DNA of the CDR3 is TGTGCCAGCAGCTATGCGGAGGCTCGAAAATACGAGCAGTACTTC.

The chain couples TRBV6-6 to TRBJ2-7, with 9 bases identical to TRBD1. J gave up 4 bases and V 5 bases, and 9 bases lay outside the gene matches. Germline assignment: CDR1 MNHNY and CDR2 SVGAGI (reference sequence). The length of the CDR3 is 15 residues. The chain's CDR3 is CASSPKGTGSYEQYF. The CDR3 DNA follows: TGTGCCAGCAGTCCTAAGGGGACAGGGTCATACGAGCAGTACTTC.

The chain links TRBV29-1 to TRBJ2-1, with 7 nucleotides matching TRBD2. After removal of 7 bases from V and 7 bases from J, the junction contained 4 bases not matched to a gene. This CDR3 contains 11 residues. CDR1 and CDR2 (germline): SQVTM, ANQGSEA. In DNA form, the CDR3 reads TGCAGCGCCGGACTAGTTAATGAGCAGTTCTTC. Translating gives CSAGLVNEQFF.

The J gene is TRBJ1-1, the V gene TRBV7-9, with D unclear. The CDR3 extends over 13 amino acids. Germline V gene data show CDR1 as SEHNR and CDR2 as FQNEAQ (reference sequence). V dropped 7 bases and J dropped 3 bases, with 12 bases sitting between them. The CDR3 region has the DNA TGTGCCAGCATGTTTTGGAGTGACACTGAAGCTTTCTTT. It specifies CASMFWSDTEAFF.